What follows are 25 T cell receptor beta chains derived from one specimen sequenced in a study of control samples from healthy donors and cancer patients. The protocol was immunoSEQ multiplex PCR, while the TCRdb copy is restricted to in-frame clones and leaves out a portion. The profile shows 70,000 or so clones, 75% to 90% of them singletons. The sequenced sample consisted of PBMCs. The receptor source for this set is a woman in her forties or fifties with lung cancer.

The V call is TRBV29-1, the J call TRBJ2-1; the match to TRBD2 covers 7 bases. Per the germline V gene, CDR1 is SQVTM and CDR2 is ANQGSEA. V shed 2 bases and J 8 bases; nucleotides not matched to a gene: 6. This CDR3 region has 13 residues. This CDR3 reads CSVESGGRDEQFF. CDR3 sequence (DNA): TGCAGCGTTGAATCTGGCGGGAGAGATGAGCAGTTCTTC.

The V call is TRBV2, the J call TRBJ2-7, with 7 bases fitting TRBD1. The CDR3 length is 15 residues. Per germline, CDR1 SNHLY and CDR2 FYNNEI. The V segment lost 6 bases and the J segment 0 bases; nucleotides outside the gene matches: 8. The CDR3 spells CASRGTGDSSYEQYF. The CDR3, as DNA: TGTGCCAGCAGAGGAACAGGGGACAGCTCCTACGAGCAGTACTTC.

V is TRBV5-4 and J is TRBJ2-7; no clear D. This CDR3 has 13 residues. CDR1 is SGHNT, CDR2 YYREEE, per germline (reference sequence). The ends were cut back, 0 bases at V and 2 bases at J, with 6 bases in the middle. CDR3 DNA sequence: TGTGCCAGCAGCTTGGAACTGACCTACGAGCAGTACTTC. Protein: CASSLELTYEQYF.

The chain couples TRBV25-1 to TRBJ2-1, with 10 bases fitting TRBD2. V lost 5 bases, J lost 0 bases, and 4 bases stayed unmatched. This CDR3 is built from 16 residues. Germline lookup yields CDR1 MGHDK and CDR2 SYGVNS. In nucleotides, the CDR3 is TGTGCCAGCAGTTCTATAGCGGGGGGCTCCTACAATGAGCAGTTCTTC. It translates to CASSSIAGGSYNEQFF.

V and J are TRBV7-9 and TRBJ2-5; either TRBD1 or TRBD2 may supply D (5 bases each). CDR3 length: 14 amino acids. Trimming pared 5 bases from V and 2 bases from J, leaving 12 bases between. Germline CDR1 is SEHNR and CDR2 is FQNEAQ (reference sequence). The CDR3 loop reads CASSVGTEQETQYF. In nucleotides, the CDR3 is TGTGCCAGCAGCGTCGGGACGGAGCAAGAGACCCAGTACTTC.

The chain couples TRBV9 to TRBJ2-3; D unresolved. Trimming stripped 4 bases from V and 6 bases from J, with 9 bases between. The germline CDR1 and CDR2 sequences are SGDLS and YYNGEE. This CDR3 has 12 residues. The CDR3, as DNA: TGTGCCAGCAGCTCCTGGATGGATACGCAGTATTTT. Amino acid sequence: CASSSWMDTQYF. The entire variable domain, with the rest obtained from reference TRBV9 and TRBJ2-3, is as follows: DSGVTQTPKHLITATGQRVTLRCSPRSGDLSVYWYQQSLDQGLQFLIQYYNGEERAKGNILERFSAQQFPDLHSELNLSSLELGDSALYFCASSSWMDTQYFGPGTRLTVL.

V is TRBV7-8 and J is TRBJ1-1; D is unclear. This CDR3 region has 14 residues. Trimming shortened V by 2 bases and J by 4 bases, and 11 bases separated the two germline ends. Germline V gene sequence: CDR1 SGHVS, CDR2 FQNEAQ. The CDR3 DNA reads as TGTGCCAGCAGCTTACCTAAAGATTCCACTGAAGCTTTCTTT. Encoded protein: CASSLPKDSTEAFF.

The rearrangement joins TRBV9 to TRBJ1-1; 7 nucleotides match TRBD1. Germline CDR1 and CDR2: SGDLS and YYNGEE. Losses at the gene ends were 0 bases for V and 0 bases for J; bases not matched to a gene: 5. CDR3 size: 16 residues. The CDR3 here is CASSVDTGVLNTEAFF. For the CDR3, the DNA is TGTGCCAGCAGCGTAGATACAGGGGTTTTGAACACTGAAGCTTTCTTT.

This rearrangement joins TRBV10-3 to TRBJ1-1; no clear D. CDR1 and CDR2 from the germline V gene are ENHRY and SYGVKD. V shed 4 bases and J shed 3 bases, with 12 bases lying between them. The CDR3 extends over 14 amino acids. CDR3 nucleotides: TGTGCCATCAGTGGAGAGAGGGCGGACACTGAAGCTTTCTTT. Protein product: CAISGERADTEAFF.

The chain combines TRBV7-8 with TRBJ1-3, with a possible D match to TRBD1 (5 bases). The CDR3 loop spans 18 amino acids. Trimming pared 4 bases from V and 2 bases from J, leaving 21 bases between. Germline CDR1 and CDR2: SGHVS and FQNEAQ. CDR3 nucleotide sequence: TGTGCCAGCAGCTCCCCAAGGGGTCGACAGAACCCTGGAAACACCATATATTTT. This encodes CASSSPRGRQNPGNTIYF.

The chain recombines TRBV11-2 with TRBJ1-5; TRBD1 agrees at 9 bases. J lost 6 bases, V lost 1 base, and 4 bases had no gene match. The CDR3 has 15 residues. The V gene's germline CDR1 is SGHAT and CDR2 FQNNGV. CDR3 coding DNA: TGTGCCAGCAGCTTAGGTGGGACAGGGAGTCAGCCCCAGCATTTT. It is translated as CASSLGGTGSQPQHF.

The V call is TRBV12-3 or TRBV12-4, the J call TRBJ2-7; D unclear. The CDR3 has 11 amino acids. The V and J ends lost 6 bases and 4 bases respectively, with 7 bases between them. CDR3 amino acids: CASRYKYEQYF. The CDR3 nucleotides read TGTGCCAGCAGGTACAAGTACGAGCAGTACTTC.

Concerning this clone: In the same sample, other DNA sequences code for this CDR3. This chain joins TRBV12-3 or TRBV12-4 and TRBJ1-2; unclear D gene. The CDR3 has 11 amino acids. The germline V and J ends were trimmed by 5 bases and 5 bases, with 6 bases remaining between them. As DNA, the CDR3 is TGTGCCAGCAGTCAAGGGTATGGCTACACCTTC. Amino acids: CASSQGYGYTF.

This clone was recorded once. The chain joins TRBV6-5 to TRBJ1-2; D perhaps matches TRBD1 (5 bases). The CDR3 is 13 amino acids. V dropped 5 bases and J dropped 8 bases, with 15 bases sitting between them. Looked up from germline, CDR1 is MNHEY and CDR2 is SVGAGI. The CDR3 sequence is CASSKTGRRGYTF. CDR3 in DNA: TGTGCCAGCAGTAAAACAGGCCGTCGGGGCTACACCTTC.

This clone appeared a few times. CDR3 in amino acids: CASSPTSGGPSTDTQYF. The CDR3 nucleotides read TGTGCCAGCAGCCCGACTAGCGGGGGCCCTAGCACAGATACGCAGTATTTT. This chain joins TRBV11-2 and TRBJ2-3; the match to TRBD2 covers 12 bases. This CDR3 has 17 residues. Trimming at V came to 5 bases and at J to 0 bases, leaving 6 bases not matched to a gene. The V gene's germline CDR1 is SGHAT and CDR2 FQNNGV.

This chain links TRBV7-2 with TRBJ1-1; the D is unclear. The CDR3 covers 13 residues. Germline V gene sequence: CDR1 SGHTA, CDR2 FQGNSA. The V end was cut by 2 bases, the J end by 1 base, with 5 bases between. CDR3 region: CASSLQANTEAFF. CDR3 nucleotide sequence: TGTGCCAGCAGCTTACAGGCGAACACTGAAGCTTTCTTT. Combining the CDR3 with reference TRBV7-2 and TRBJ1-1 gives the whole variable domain GAGVSQSPSNKVTEKGKDVELRCDPISGHTALYWYRQSLGQGLEFLIYFQGNSAPDKSGLPSDRFSAERTGGSVSTLTIQRTQQEDSAVYLCASSLQANTEAFFGQGTRLTVV.

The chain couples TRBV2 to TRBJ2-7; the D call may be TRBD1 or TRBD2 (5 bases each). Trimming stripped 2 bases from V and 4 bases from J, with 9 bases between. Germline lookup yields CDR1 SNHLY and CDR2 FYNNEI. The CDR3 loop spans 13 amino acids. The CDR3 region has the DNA TGTGCCAGCAGTGAACGGGGCGAATACGAGCAGTACTTC. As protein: CASSERGEYEQYF.

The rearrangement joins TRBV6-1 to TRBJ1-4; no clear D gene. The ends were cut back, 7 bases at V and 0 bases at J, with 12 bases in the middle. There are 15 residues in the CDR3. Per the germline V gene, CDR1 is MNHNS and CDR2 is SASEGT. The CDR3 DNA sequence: TGTGCCAGCACCCCGGAGTTTGCAACTAATGAAAAACTGTTTTTT. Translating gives CASTPEFATNEKLFF.

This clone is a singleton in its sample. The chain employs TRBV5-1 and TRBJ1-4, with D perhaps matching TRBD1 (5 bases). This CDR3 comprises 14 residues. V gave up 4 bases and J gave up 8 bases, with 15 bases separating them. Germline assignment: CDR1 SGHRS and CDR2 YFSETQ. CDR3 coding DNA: TGCGCCAGCAGCCTCACAGGATTGAGAGAAAAACTGTTTTTT. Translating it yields CASSLTGLREKLFF.

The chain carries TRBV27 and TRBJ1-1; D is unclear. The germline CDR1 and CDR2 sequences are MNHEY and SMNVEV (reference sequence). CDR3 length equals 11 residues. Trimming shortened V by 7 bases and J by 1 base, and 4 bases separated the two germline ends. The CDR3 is CASKGNTEAFF. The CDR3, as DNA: TGTGCCAGCAAGGGGAACACTGAAGCTTTCTTT.

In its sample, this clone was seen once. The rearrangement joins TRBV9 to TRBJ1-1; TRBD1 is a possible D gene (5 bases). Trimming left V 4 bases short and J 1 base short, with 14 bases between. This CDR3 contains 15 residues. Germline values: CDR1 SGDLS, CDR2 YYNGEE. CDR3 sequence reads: CASSSRGERNTEAFF. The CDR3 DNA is TGTGCCAGCAGCTCCCGGGGGGAGAGGAACACTGAAGCTTTCTTT.

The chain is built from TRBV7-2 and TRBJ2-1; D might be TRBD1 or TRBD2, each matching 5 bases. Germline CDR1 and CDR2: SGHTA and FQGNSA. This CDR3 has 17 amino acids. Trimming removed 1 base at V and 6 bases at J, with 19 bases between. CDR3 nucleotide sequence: TGTGCCAGCAGCTTAGGGGACCAACTTTTCTCTTTCAATGAGCAGTTCTTC. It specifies CASSLGDQLFSFNEQFF.

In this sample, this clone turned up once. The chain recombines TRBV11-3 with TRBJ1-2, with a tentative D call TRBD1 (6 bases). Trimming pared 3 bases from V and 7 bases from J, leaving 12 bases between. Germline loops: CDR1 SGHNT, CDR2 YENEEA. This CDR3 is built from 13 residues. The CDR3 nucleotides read TGTGCCAGCAGCTTCACAGGGTCTGTTGGCTACACCTTC. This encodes CASSFTGSVGYTF.

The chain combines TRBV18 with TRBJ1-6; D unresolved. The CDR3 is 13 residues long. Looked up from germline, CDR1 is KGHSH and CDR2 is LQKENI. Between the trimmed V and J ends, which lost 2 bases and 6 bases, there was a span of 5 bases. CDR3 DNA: TGTGCCAGCTCACCATCGCTTAATTCACCCCTCCACTTT. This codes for CASSPSLNSPLHF.

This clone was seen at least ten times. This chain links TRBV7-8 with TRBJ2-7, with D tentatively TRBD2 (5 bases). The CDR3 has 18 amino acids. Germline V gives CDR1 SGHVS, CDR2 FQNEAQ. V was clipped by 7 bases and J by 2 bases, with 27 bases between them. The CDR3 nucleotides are TGTGCCAGCAACCCCGGGATTGGAGTAGCGCCAGACCCCTACGAGCAGTACTTC. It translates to CASNPGIGVAPDPYEQYF.